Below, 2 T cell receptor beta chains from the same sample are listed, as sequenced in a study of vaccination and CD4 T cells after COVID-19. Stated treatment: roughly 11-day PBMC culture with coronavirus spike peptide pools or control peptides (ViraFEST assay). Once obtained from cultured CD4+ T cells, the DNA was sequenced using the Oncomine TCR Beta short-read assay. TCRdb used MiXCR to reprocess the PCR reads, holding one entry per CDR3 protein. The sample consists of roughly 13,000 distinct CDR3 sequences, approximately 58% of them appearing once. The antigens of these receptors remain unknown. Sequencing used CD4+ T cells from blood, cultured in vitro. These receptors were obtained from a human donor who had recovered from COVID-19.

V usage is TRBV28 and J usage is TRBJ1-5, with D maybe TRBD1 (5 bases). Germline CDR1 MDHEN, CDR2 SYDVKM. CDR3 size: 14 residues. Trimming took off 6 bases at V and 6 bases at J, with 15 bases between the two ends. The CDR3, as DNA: TGTGCCAGCAGCTCGGGGCCGGGGGGTCAGCCCCAGCATTTT. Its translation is CASSSGPGGQPQHF.

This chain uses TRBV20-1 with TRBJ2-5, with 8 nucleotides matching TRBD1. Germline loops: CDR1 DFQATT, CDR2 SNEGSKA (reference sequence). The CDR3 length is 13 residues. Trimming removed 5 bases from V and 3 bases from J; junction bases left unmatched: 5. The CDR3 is CSAQTTGEETQYF. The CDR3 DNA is TGCAGTGCTCAAACGACAGGGGAAGAGACCCAGTACTTC.